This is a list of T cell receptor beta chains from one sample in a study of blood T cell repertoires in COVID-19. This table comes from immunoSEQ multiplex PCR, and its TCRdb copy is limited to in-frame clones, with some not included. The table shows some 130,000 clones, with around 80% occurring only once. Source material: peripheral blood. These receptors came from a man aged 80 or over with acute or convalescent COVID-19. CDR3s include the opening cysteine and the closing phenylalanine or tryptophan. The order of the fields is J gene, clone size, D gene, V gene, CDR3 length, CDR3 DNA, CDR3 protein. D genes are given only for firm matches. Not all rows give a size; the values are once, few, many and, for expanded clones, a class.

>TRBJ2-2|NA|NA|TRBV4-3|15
TGCGCCAGCCCCCCCGAAAGGGGTTGCACCGGGGAGCTGTTTTTT
CASPPERGCTGELFF
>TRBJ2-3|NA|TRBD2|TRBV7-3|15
TGTGCCAGCAGCCCGAAATTTAGCGGGGTGGATACGCAGTATTTT
CASSPKFSGVDTQYF
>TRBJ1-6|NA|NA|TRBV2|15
TGTGCCAGCAGCCCACAGGGCTCCTATAATTCACCCCTCCACTTT
CASSPQGSYNSPLHF
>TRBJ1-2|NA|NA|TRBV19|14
TGTGCCAGTAGTATCCCCGACAGGATTGGTGGCTACACCTTC
CASSIPDRIGGYTF
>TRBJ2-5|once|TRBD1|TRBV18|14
TGTGCCAGCTCCGCGAACAGGGGAATAGAGACCCAGTACTTC
CASSANRGIETQYF
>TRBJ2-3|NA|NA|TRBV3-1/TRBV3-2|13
TGTGCCAGCAGCAACAGGGTCACAGATACGCAGTATTTT
CASSNRVTDTQYF
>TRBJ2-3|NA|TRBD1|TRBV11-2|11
TGTGCCAGCAGCTCCCGGGACAGGCCTACTTTT
CASSSRDRPTF
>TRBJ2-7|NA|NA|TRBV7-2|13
TGTGCCAGCAGCGACTTGAGCGGCTACGAGCAGTACTTC
CASSDLSGYEQYF
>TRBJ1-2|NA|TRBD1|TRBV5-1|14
TGCGCCAGCAGCTTTGGACAGGCCCACTATGGCTACACCTTC
CASSFGQAHYGYTF
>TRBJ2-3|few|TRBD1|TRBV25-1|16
TGTGCCAGCAGTGAATTCCGGGACAGGGAGGCAGATACGCAGTATTTT
CASSEFRDREADTQYF
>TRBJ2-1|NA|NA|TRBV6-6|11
TGTGCCAGCAGTTATACCCGCGCGCAGTTCTTC
CASSYTRAQFF
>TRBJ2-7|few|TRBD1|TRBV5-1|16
TGCGCCAGCAGCTTGGCTCCGACAGGGGGTTTGTACGAGCAGTACTTC
CASSLAPTGGLYEQYF
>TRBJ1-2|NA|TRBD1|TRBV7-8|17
TGTGCCAGCAGCCCAACGATCGGGACAGGGGGCGGCTACGGCTACACCTTC
CASSPTIGTGGGYGYTF